One and the same sample provided the 18 T cell receptor beta chains below, sequenced in a study of cytomegalovirus exposure and HLA in healthy donors. A multiplex PCR was run with 60 Vbeta primers and 13 Jbeta primers. TCRdb keeps only in-frame clones here, not all; method: immunoSEQ multiplex PCR. The sample contains about 180,000 clones, 85% of which appear only once. Sequencing used PBMCs. The receptors shown here come from a boy aged 2-15 years in good health and CMV-seronegative.

The CDR3 sequence is CASRRVGGYGEQFF. In DNA, the CDR3 is TGCGCCAGCAGAAGGGTCGGCGGGTACGGTGAGCAGTTCTTC. The V gene is TRBV4-1, the J gene TRBJ2-1; weak D call: TRBD2 (5 bases). From germline, CDR1 is MGHRA and CDR2 YSYEKL. This CDR3 contains 14 residues. V lost 6 bases and J lost 9, with 18 bases in between.

The chain links TRBV4-2 to TRBJ1-1, with 10 bases fitting TRBD1. The V and J ends lost 3 bases and 2 bases, in that order; junction bases with no gene match: 12. The CDR3 runs 18 residues. Germline V CDR1 and CDR2: LGHNA, YNFKEQ. CDR3 amino acids: CASSQDPGQGPLNTEAFF. The DNA of the CDR3 is TGTGCCAGCAGCCAGGATCCGGGACAGGGGCCCTTAAACACTGAAGCTTTCTTT.

This rearrangement joins TRBV2 to TRBJ1-4; tentatively, D is TRBD1 (6 bases). V lost 2 bases and J lost 7, with 14 bases in between. CDR1 is SNHLY and CDR2 is FYNNEI in the germline V gene. The CDR3 has 15 amino acids. The CDR3 protein is CASSETQGVGEKLFF. The CDR3 coding sequence is TGTGCCAGCAGTGAAACACAGGGTGTAGGTGAAAAACTGTTTTTT.

This chain connects TRBV13 to TRBJ2-3; D might be TRBD1 (5 bases). CDR1 is PRHDT, CDR2 FYEKMQ, per germline (reference sequence). The CDR3 is made up of 16 amino acids. V lost 4 bases and J 1 base, leaving 15 bases between the germline ends. The CDR3 DNA is TGTGCCAGCAGCTCCGCTTCAGGGATTCGCACAGATACGCAGTATTTT. Translated: CASSSASGIRTDTQYF.

This clone was picked up one time. This rearrangement joins TRBV15 to TRBJ1-1; 7 bases line up with TRBD1. Trimming took 3 bases from V and 0 from J; bases not matched to a gene: 1. CDR3 size: 14 residues. Per germline, CDR1 LNHNV and CDR2 YYDKDF (reference sequence). In DNA form, the CDR3 reads TGTGCCACCAGCAGGGGACAGCTGAACACTGAAGCTTTCTTT. As protein: CATSRGQLNTEAFF. Based on the CDR3 plus reference TRBV15 and TRBJ1-1, the full variable domain is DAMVIQNPRYQVTQFGKPVTLSCSQTLNHNVMYWYQQKSSQAPKLLFHYYDKDFNNEADTPDNFQSRRPNTSFCFLDIRSPGLGDTAMYLCATSRGQLNTEAFFGQGTRLTVV.

This chain connects TRBV7-8 to TRBJ2-5; D remains unclear. The germline V gene encodes CDR1 SGHVS and CDR2 FQNEAQ. The CDR3 spans 17 residues. V dropped 4 bases and J dropped 3 bases, with 21 bases sitting between them. CDR3 nucleotides: TGTGCCAGCAGCTCTCCGCCCTCTTTAGCCGCGGAAGAGACCCAGTACTTC. Its translation: CASSSPPSLAAEETQYF.

V gene TRBV28 combines with J gene TRBJ2-7; 9 positions match TRBD1. The J segment lost 4 bases and the V segment lost 6 bases, leaving 4 bases of the junction unmatched. Germline V lookup: CDR1 MDHEN, CDR2 SYDVKM. This CDR3 comprises 13 residues. CDR3 amino acids: CASRGQGTYEQYF. CDR3 nucleotide sequence: TGTGCCAGCAGGGGACAGGGAACGTACGAGCAGTACTTC.

V usage is TRBV6-1 and J usage is TRBJ1-2; tentative D call: TRBD1 (5 bases). The germline V gene has CDR1 MNHNS and CDR2 SASEGT. The length of the CDR3 is 15 residues. Trimming left V 7 bases short and J 1 base short, with 16 bases between. The CDR3 reads CASIDWGQLNYGYTF. Written as DNA, the CDR3 is TGTGCCAGCATTGACTGGGGCCAGCTTAACTATGGCTACACCTTC.

This rearrangement joins TRBV4-1 to TRBJ2-1, with 7 bases identical to TRBD1. J gave up 3 bases and V 3 bases, and 14 bases lay outside the gene matches. Germline values: CDR1 MGHRA, CDR2 YSYEKL. There are 18 residues in the CDR3. CDR3 in amino acids: CASSQIQSPGTVYNEQFF. As DNA, the CDR3 is TGCGCCAGCAGCCAGATCCAATCCCCCGGGACAGTCTACAATGAGCAGTTCTTC.

The chain joins TRBV6-5 to TRBJ2-5; TRBD2 matches 9 bases. Germline CDR1 MNHEY, CDR2 SVGAGI. The V and J ends lost 0 bases and 4 bases, in that order; junction bases with no gene match: 6. The CDR3 length is 16 residues. Here the CDR3 DNA reads TGTGCCAGCAGTTACTCCTCTAGCGGGGCATCAGAGACCCAGTACTTC. It encodes CASSYSSSGASETQYF.

The CDR3 nucleotides are TGCGCCAGCAGACTCAATGGCGGGGCAACTAATGAAAAACTGTTTTTT. It yields the protein CASRLNGGATNEKLFF. V is TRBV5-1 and J is TRBJ1-4; no firm D call. V was shortened by 5 bases and J by 0 bases, with 14 bases between the two germline ends. CDR3 length equals 16 residues. CDR1 is SGHRS, CDR2 YFSETQ, per germline.

The gene calls are TRBV5-4 and TRBJ2-7, with 8 bases lining up with TRBD1. There are 15 residues in the CDR3. J was trimmed by 0 bases and V by 5 bases; bases with no gene match: 7. Germline V lookup: CDR1 SGHNT, CDR2 YYREEE (reference sequence). The CDR3 bases are TGTGCCAGCAGTCCTGACAGGGGTCACTCCTACGAGCAGTACTTC. The encoded protein is CASSPDRGHSYEQYF.

This clone was counted a single time. This chain uses TRBV28 with TRBJ1-1, with D unclear. Looked up from germline, CDR1 is MDHEN and CDR2 is SYDVKM. CDR3 length: 11 amino acids. The ends were cut back, 9 bases at V and 1 base at J, with 6 bases in the middle. CDR3 sequence reads: CASRANTEAFF. The CDR3 DNA follows: TGTGCCAGTAGAGCGAACACTGAAGCTTTCTTT.

The CDR3 DNA is TGTGCCAGTAGTATAGATTGGACAGGGGGAGAGGAGACCCAGTACTTC. Its protein product is CASSIDWTGGEETQYF. This chain uses TRBV19 with TRBJ2-5, with 10 bases that match TRBD1. CDR3 length: 16 residues. V gave up 0 bases and J gave up 5 bases; unmatched junction bases: 6. Germline lookup yields CDR1 LNHDA and CDR2 SQIVND (reference sequence).

The rearrangement joins TRBV6-1 to TRBJ2-1, with D unclear. The V gene's germline CDR1 is MNHNS and CDR2 SASEGT. Between the trimmed V and J ends, which lost 8 bases and 9 bases, there was a span of 17 bases. The length of the CDR3 is 13 residues. CDR3 nucleotides: TGTGCCAGCGTTCTAGTCGATCCGGGTGAGCAGTTCTTC. Translated: CASVLVDPGEQFF.

The chain uses TRBV6-1 and TRBJ2-2, with 11 nucleotides matching TRBD2. Germline CDR1 MNHNS, CDR2 SASEGT. V lost 2 bases and J lost 8; bases outside the gene matches: 7. The CDR3 spans 16 residues. CDR3 protein: CASSETLAGGPGELFF. The CDR3 DNA follows: TGTGCCAGCAGTGAAACCCTAGCGGGGGGCCCGGGGGAGCTGTTTTTT.

The chain employs TRBV15 and TRBJ2-3, with 12 bases lining up with TRBD2. This CDR3 contains 17 residues. CDR1 LNHNV and CDR2 YYDKDF come from the germline V gene (reference sequence). V shed 2 bases, J shed 6 bases, and the junction held 9 bases outside the gene matches. CDR3 loop: CATSRRFGLAGIDTQYF. The DNA of the CDR3 is TGTGCCACCAGCAGACGATTCGGACTAGCGGGGATTGATACGCAGTATTTT.

This clone has a single count. This sequence joins TRBV18 and TRBJ2-3, with D perhaps TRBD1 (5 bases). The CDR3 spans 15 residues. V lost 3 bases to trimming and J lost 3 bases, with 13 bases between them. The V gene's germline CDR1 is KGHSH and CDR2 LQKENI. The CDR3 coding sequence is TGTGCCAGCTCACCGGGGCCGTCTTGGACAGATACGCAGTATTTT. It is translated as CASSPGPSWTDTQYF.